The rows below give T cell receptor beta chains drawn from one sample of a study of cytomegalovirus exposure and HLA in healthy donors. Only in-frame clones appear in the TCRdb table, and some are missing; sequencing was by immunoSEQ multiplex PCR. The sample gives about 110,000 clones, roughly four fifths of which show up once; around 1.3% is in the top ten. Sequencing input: PBMCs. The source is a woman aged 25-40 years in good health and CMV-seronegative. Both conserved end residues are part of each CDR3. The D gene is left open where the match is weak. A row's size may be missing; if present it is once, few, many or a size class.

j_call | v_call | clone_size | d_call | cdr3_aa | cdr3_nt
TRBJ1-4 | TRBV11-2 | . | TRBD1 | CASSVRGRVDEKLFF | TGTGCCAGCAGCGTCAGGGGGCGCGTGGATGAAAAACTGTTTTTT
TRBJ1-3 | TRBV15 | . | . | CATSRDLGQTNTIYF | TGTGCCACCAGCAGAGATCTAGGCCAGACGAACACCATATATTTT
TRBJ2-5 | TRBV30 | . | . | CAWARTAKETQYF | TGTGCCTGGGCCCGGACAGCGAAAGAGACCCAGTACTTC
TRBJ2-1 | TRBV4-3 | . | TRBD2 | CASSQLITSGKLNEQFF | TGCGCCAGCAGCCAACTGATTACTAGCGGGAAACTTAATGAGCAGTTCTTC
TRBJ1-2 | TRBV11-2 | . | TRBD1 | CASSVPDRGHYGYTF | TGTGCCAGCAGCGTACCTGACAGGGGGCACTATGGCTACACCTTC
TRBJ1-1 | TRBV4-1 | few | . | CASRQGSRNTEAFF | TGCGCCAGCAGACAGGGATCGAGGAACACTGAAGCTTTCTTT
TRBJ2-1 | TRBV28 | . | TRBD1 | CASRPGDRGRYNEQFF | TGTGCCAGCAGACCCGGAGACAGGGGGCGTTACAATGAGCAGTTCTTC
TRBJ1-1 | TRBV4-1 | once | . | CASSQVSQGAFF | TGCGCCAGCAGCCAAGTTAGTCAGGGGGCTTTCTTT
TRBJ1-3 | TRBV6-1 | . | TRBD1 | CASSDQGVAGNTIYF | TGTGCCAGCAGTGACCAGGGGGTCGCTGGAAACACCATATATTTT
TRBJ2-5 | TRBV7-2 | . | . | CASSHPEAHFIETQYF | TGTGCCAGCAGCCACCCCGAGGCACATTTTATAGAGACCCAGTACTTC